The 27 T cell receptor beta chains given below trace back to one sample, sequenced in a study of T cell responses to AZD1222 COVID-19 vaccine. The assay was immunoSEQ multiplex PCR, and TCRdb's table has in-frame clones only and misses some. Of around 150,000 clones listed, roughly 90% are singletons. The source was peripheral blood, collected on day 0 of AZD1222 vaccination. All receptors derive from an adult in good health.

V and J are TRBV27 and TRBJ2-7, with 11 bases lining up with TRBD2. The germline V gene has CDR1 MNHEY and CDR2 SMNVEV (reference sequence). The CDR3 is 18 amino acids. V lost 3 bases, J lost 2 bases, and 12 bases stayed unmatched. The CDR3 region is CASSLVAWLAGGTYEQYF. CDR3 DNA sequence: TGTGCCAGCAGTTTGGTAGCATGGCTAGCGGGGGGTACCTACGAGCAGTACTTC.

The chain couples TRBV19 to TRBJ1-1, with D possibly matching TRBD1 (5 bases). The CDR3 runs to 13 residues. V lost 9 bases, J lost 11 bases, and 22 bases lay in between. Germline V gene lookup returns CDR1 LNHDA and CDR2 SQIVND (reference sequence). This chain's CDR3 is CASQRGRRTAAFF. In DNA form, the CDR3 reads TGTGCCAGCCAGAGGGGCCGACGAACGGCGGCTTTCTTT.

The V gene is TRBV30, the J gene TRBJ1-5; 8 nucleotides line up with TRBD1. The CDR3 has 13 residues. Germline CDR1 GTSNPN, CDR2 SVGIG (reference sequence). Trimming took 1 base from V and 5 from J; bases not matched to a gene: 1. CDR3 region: CAWSDRGDQPQHF. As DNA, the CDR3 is TGTGCCTGGAGTGACAGGGGGGATCAGCCCCAGCATTTT.

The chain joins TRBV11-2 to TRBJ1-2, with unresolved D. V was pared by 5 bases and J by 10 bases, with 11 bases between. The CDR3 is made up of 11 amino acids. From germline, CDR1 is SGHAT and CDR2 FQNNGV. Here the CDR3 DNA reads TGTGCCAGCAGCCCCCTCCGAGACTACACCTTC. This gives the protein CASSPLRDYTF.

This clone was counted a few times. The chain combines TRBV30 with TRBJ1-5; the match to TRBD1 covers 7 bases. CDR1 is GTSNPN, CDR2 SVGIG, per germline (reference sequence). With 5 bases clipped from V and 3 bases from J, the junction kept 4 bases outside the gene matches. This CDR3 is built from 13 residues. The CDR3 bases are TGTGCCTGGGGGGGACAGAACAATCAGCCCCAGCATTTT. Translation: CAWGGQNNQPQHF.

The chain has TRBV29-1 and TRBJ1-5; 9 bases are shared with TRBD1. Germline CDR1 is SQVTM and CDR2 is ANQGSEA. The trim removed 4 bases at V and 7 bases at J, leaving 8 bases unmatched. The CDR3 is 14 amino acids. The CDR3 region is CSVGGQGPGQPQHF. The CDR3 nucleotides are TGCAGCGTTGGGGGACAGGGACCGGGGCAGCCCCAGCATTTT.

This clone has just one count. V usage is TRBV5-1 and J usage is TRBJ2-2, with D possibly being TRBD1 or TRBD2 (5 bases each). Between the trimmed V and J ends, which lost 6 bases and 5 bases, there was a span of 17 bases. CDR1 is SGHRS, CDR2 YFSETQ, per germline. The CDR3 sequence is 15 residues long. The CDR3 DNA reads TGCGCCAGCAATCAAGGGGCGAAGCGGACCGGGGAGCTGTTTTTT. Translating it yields CASNQGAKRTGELFF.

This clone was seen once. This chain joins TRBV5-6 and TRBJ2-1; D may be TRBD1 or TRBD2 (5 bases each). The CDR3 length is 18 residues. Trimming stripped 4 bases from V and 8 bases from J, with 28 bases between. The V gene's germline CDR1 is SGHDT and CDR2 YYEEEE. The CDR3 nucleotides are TGTGCCAGCAGCAAGCTGTTATCCGGGACGGAGACATCCCATGAGCAGTTCTTC. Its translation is CASSKLLSGTETSHEQFF.

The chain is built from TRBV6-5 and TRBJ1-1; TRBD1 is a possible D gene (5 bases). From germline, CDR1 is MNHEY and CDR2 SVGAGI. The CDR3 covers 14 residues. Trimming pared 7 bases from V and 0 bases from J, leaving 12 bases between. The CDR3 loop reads CASNSARVNTEAFF. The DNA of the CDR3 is TGTGCCAGCAATTCCGCCAGGGTGAACACTGAAGCTTTCTTT.

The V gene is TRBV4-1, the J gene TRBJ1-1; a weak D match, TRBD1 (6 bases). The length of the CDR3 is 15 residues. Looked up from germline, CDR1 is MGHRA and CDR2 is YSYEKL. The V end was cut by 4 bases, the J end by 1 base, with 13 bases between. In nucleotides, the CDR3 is TGCGCCAGCAGCCCTTCCGAGGGGGAGAACACTGAAGCTTTCTTT. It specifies CASSPSEGENTEAFF.

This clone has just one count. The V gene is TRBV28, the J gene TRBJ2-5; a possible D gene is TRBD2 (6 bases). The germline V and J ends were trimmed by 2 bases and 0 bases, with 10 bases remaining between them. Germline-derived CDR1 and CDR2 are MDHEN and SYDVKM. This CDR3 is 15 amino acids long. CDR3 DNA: TGTGCCAGCAGTTTACAGGAGGGGCACCAAGAGACCCAGTACTTC. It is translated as CASSLQEGHQETQYF.

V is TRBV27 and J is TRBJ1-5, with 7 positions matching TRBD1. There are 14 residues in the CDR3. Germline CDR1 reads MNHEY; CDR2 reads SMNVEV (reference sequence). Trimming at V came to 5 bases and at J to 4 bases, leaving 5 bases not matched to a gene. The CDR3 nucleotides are TGTGCCAGCAGTCCCGGGACAGAAAATCAGCCCCAGCATTTT. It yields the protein CASSPGTENQPQHF.

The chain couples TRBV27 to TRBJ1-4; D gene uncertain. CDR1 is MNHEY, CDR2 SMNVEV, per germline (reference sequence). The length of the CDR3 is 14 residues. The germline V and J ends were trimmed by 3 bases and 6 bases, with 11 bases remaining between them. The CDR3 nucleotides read TGTGCCAGCAGTTTTCTGGGGAGGGATGAAAAACTGTTTTTT. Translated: CASSFLGRDEKLFF.

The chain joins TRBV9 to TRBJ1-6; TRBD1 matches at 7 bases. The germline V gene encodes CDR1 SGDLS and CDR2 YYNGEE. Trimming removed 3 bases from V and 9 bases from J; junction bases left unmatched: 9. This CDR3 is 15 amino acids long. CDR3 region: CASSAGTAKGSPLHF. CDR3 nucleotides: TGTGCCAGCAGCGCAGGGACAGCCAAAGGTTCACCCCTCCACTTT.

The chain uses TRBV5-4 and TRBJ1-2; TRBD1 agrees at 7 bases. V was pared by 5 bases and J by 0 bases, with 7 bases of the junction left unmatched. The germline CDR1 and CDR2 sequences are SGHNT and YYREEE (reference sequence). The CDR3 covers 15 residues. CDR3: CASRRGTAANYGYTF. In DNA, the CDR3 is TGTGCCAGCAGGCGGGGGACAGCCGCTAACTATGGCTACACCTTC.

As DNA, the CDR3 is TGTGCCAGCAGTTCATGGGCGGGCCCAGATACGCAGTATTTT. Protein: CASSSWAGPDTQYF. The rearrangement uses TRBV27 and TRBJ2-3; D is possibly TRBD2 (5 bases). Germline CDR1 MNHEY, CDR2 SMNVEV (reference sequence). This CDR3 has 14 amino acids. The V and J ends lost 4 bases and 4 bases respectively, with 12 bases between them.

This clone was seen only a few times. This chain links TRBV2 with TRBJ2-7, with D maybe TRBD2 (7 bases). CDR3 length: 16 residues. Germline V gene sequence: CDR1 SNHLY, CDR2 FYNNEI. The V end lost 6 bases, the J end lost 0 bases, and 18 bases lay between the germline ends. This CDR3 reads CASSMGRGATSYEQYF. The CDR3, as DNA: TGTGCCAGCAGCATGGGACGGGGGGCCACCTCCTACGAGCAGTACTTC.

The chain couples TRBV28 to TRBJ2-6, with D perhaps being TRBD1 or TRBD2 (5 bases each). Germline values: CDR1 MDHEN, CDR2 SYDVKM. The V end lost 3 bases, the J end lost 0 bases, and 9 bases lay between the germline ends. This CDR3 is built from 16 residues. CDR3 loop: CASSFEGFSGANVLTF. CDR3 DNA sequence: TGTGCCAGCAGTTTCGAGGGGTTCTCTGGGGCCAACGTCCTGACTTTC.

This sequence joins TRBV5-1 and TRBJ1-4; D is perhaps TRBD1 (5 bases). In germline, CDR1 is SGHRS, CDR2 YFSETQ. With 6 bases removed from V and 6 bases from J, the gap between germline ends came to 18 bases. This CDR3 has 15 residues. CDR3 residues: CASTPSGGSYEKLFF. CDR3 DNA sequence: TGCGCCAGCACCCCGAGCGGGGGTTCTTATGAAAAACTGTTTTTT.

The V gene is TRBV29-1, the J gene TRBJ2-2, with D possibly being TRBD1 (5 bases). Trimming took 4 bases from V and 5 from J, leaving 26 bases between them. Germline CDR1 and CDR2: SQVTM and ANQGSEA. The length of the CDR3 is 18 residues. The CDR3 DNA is TGCAGCGTTGGAATGGACGGACGCCAGGGCGTGGGGACCGGGGAGCTGTTTTTT. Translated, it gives CSVGMDGRQGVGTGELFF.

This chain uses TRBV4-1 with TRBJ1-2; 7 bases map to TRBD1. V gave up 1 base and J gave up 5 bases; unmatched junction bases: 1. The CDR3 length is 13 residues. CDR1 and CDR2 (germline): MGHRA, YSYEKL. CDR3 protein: CASSQGTGYGYTF. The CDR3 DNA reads TGCGCCAGCAGCCAAGGGACAGGTTATGGCTACACCTTC.

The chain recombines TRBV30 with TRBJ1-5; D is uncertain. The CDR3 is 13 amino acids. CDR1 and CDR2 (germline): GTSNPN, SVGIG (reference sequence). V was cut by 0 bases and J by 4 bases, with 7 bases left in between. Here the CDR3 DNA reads TGTGCCTGGAGTGTCGCCGGAAATCAGCCCCAGCATTTT. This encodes CAWSVAGNQPQHF. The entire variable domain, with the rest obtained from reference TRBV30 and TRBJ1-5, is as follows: SQTIHQWPATLVQPVGSPLSLECTVEGTSNPNLYWYRQAAGRGLQLLFYSVGIGQISSEVPQNLSASRPQDRQFILSSKKLLLSDSGFYLCAWSVAGNQPQHFGDGTRLSIL.

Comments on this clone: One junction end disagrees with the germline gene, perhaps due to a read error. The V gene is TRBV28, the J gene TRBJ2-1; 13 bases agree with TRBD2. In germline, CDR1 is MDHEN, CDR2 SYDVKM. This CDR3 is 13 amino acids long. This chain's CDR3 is CASSTGLAGSGIF. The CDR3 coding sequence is TGTGCCAGCAGTACGGGACTAGCGGGATCAGGGATCTTC.

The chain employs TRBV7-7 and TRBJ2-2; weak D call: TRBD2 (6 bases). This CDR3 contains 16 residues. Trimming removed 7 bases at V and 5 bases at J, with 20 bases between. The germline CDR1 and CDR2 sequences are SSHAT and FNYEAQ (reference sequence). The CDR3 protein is CASTLRTERGTGELFF. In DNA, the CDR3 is TGTGCCAGCACCTTGCGGACTGAACGGGGGACCGGGGAGCTGTTTTTT.

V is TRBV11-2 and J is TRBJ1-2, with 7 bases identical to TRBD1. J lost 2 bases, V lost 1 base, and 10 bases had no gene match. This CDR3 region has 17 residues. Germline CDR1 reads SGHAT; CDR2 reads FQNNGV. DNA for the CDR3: TGTGCCAGCAGCTTAGCTCAAGGGGGCAGGGGCAACTATGGCTACACCTTC. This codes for CASSLAQGGRGNYGYTF.

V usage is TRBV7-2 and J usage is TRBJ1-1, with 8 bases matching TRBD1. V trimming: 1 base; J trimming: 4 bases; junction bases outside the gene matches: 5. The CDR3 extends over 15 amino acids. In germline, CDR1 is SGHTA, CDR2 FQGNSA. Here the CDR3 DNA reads TGTGCCAGCAGCTTAGGCAGGGGGCGTAGCACTGAAGCTTTCTTT. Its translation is CASSLGRGRSTEAFF.

The CDR3: CASSIRTGGRVNQPQHF. The CDR3 nucleotides read TGTGCCAGTAGTATACGCACAGGGGGCAGGGTAAATCAGCCCCAGCATTTT. The chain employs TRBV19 and TRBJ1-5; 9 bases match TRBD1. V was pared by 2 bases and J by 4 bases, with 9 bases of the junction left unmatched. This CDR3 is 17 amino acids long. CDR1 and CDR2 (germline): LNHDA, SQIVND (reference sequence). The variable domain in full, completed from reference TRBV19 and TRBJ1-5, reads DGGITQSPKYLFRKEGQNVTLSCEQNLNHDAMYWYRQDPGQGLRLIYYSQIVNDFQKGDIAEGYSVSREKKESFPLTVTSAQKNPTAFYLCASSIRTGGRVNQPQHFGDGTRLSIL.